Shown below are 27 T cell receptor beta chains from a single sample sequenced in a study of T cell repertoires in aging, cancer and after chemotherapy. TCR beta rearrangements were amplified from peripheral blood genomic DNA. TRB rearrangements spanning V, D and J were amplified using mixed TRB-A/B primers. TCRdb itself ran the multiplex PCR reads through MiXCR, one entry per CDR3 protein. The table shows 5,000 to 7,500 distinct CDR3 sequences, with around 30% occurring only once. The sequenced sample was blood. These receptors came from a human donor with a blood cancer.

Turning to this clonotype: A much larger clone differs from this one at a single base, so this may be a read error. The rearrangement uses TRBV6-5 and TRBJ2-2; the D gene could be TRBD1 or TRBD2 (5 bases each). Germline V gene lookup returns CDR1 MNHEY and CDR2 SVGAGI. This CDR3 contains 15 residues. The CDR3 spells CASSLEGSSTRELFF. DNA for the CDR3: TGTGCCAGCAGTTTAGAGGGGTCCAGCACCAGGGAGCTGTTTTTT.

The chain uses TRBV5-1 and TRBJ1-6; the D gene is possibly TRBD1 (5 bases). This CDR3 has 15 residues. V was pared by 4 bases and J by 5 bases, with 13 bases between. Germline V gene data show CDR1 as SGHRS and CDR2 as YFSETQ. CDR3 in DNA: TGCGCCAGCAGCGGGGGGACCGGCCATAATTCACCCCTCCACTTT. Its protein product is CASSGGTGHNSPLHF.

This clonotype is medium-sized by share. The chain joins TRBV27 to TRBJ2-3, with 7 nucleotides matching TRBD2. CDR1 MNHEY and CDR2 SMNVEV come from the germline V gene (reference sequence). V trimming: 3 bases; J trimming: 11 bases; junction bases outside the gene matches: 14. The CDR3 has 15 amino acids. The CDR3 sequence is CASSLAGREALGQYF. The CDR3 bases are TGTGCCAGCAGTTTGGCGGGCCGGGAGGCGCTGGGGCAGTATTTT.

This clonotype is labeled as medium-sized. The chain joins TRBV6-2 or TRBV6-3 to TRBJ2-1; 9 nucleotides line up with TRBD2. Germline assignment: CDR1 MNHEY and CDR2 SVGEGT. V was clipped by 0 bases and J by 14 bases; unmatched bases: 8. The CDR3 is 14 amino acids. This CDR3 is CASSYSGPAGGKFF. As DNA, the CDR3 is TGTGCCAGCAGTTACTCGGGCCCCGCGGGAGGGAAGTTCTTC.

This clonotype counts as medium-sized. The chain recombines TRBV30 with TRBJ2-3; tentatively, D is TRBD2 (6 bases). The CDR3 is 19 residues long. Germline V gene data show CDR1 as GTSNPN and CDR2 as SVGIG (reference sequence). Trimming stripped 0 bases from V and 0 bases from J, with 22 bases between. This CDR3 reads CAWSVRRGGAITSTDTQYF. CDR3 coding DNA: TGTGCCTGGAGTGTACGAAGAGGCGGGGCCATTACTAGCACAGATACGCAGTATTTT.

This clonotype turned up a few times. The chain links TRBV6-5 to TRBJ2-7; 8 positions agree with TRBD1. J gave up 2 bases and V 6 bases, and 9 bases lay outside the gene matches. CDR1 MNHEY and CDR2 SVGAGI come from the germline V gene. This CDR3 has 15 amino acids. The CDR3 here is CASRRPGQATYEQYF. The CDR3, as DNA: TGTGCCAGCAGACGACCGGGACAGGCAACCTACGAGCAGTACTTC.

About this clonotype itself: A much larger clone differs by one base, so this may be a read error. The chain joins TRBV6-1 to TRBJ2-3, with TRBD2 as a possible D gene (6 bases). Germline V CDR1 and CDR2: MNHNS, SASEGT. The CDR3 length is 18 residues. CDR3 loop: CAISESTVAEGNTDTQYF. CDR3 nucleotide sequence: TGTGCCATCAGTGAGTCGACGGTAGCGGAAGGGAACACAGATACGCAGTATTTT.

This clonotype was detected only a few times. The chain employs TRBV27 and TRBJ1-5; 7 positions agree with TRBD1. Germline V gives CDR1 MNHEY, CDR2 SMNVEV (reference sequence). Trimming removed 5 bases from V and 4 bases from J; junction bases left unmatched: 8. CDR3 length: 15 amino acids. CDR3 DNA sequence: TGTGCCAGCAGTCCCCGACAGGGCTGGAATCAGCCCCAGCATTTT. This translates into CASSPRQGWNQPQHF.

This chain uses TRBV4-3 with TRBJ2-7; TRBD2 matches 13 bases. From germline, CDR1 is LGHNA and CDR2 YSLEER. The CDR3 sequence is 17 residues long. J gave up 4 bases and V 4 bases, and 10 bases lay outside the gene matches. The CDR3 region is CASSRRRTSGSPYEQYF. Written as DNA, the CDR3 is TGCGCCAGCAGCCGCCGGCGGACTAGCGGGAGTCCATACGAGCAGTACTTC.

The chain uses TRBV24-1 and TRBJ2-1, with D perhaps TRBD2 (7 bases). V lost 11 bases, J lost 3 bases, and 13 bases lay in between. The CDR3 is 13 amino acids. Germline loops: CDR1 KGHDR, CDR2 SFDVKD. The CDR3 is CAIQRDIYNEQFF. CDR3 nucleotide sequence: TGTGCCATCCAGCGGGACATCTACAATGAGCAGTTCTTC.

This clonotype is judged medium-sized (0.01 to 0.1%). The rearrangement uses TRBV6-6 and TRBJ2-7, with a tentative D call TRBD1 (8 bases). Germline assignment: CDR1 MNHNY and CDR2 SVGAGI (reference sequence). Between the trimmed V and J ends, which lost 11 bases and 3 bases, there was a span of 14 bases. This CDR3 region has 12 residues. This CDR3 is CAHRGGGYEQYF. The CDR3 DNA is TGTGCCCACAGGGGGGGAGGCTACGAGCAGTACTTC.

The gene calls are TRBV7-6 and TRBJ1-3; D gene unclear. CDR3 size: 13 residues. Trimming took off 4 bases at V and 4 bases at J, with 8 bases between the two ends. Germline loops: CDR1 SGHVS, CDR2 FNYEAQ. The CDR3 DNA follows: TGTGCCAGCAGCTGGGAAATCGGAAACACCATATATTTT. This gives the protein CASSWEIGNTIYF.

This clonotype was observed a few times. The chain combines TRBV20-1 with TRBJ2-7; the D is unclear. Trimming left V 0 bases short and J 2 bases short, with 8 bases between. CDR1 and CDR2 (germline): DFQATT, SNEGSKA (reference sequence). The CDR3 has 13 amino acids. The CDR3 protein is CSARDDLTYEQYF. The CDR3 DNA is TGCAGTGCTAGAGATGACTTAACCTACGAGCAGTACTTC.

This clonotype qualifies as large. This chain links TRBV6-5 with TRBJ2-2; D is uncertain. Trimming shortened V by 5 bases and J by 3 bases, and 7 bases separated the two germline ends. The germline gives CDR1 MNHEY, CDR2 SVGAGI. The CDR3 spans 13 residues. The CDR3 sequence: CASSTLDTGELFF. CDR3 bases: TGTGCCAGCAGTACCTTGGACACCGGGGAGCTGTTTTTT.

J is TRBJ1-1 and V is TRBV13, with D maybe TRBD1 (5 bases). The CDR3 runs 15 residues. The germline V gene has CDR1 PRHDT and CDR2 FYEKMQ (reference sequence). V was pared by 5 bases and J by 4 bases, with 17 bases between. As DNA, the CDR3 is TGTGCCAGCAGCAACCCTAGGGCAGGGAGCACTGAAGCTTTCTTT. Its translation: CASSNPRAGSTEAFF.

A remark on this clonotype: At one of its ends the junction is not consistent with the germline gene, which may arise from a read error. The gene calls are TRBV4-2 and TRBJ2-5; D unclear. The germline V gene has CDR1 LGHNA and CDR2 YNFKEQ. CDR3 length: 13 residues. The CDR3 sequence is CASSQAFGETQYF. In nucleotides, the CDR3 is TGCGCCAGCAGCCAAGCTTTTGGGGAGACCCAGTACTTC.

The chain uses TRBV18 and TRBJ1-5, with 8 bases aligning to TRBD1. Trimming cost V 5 bases and J 5 bases; bases outside gene matches: 2. The V gene's germline CDR1 is KGHSH and CDR2 LQKENI. The CDR3 loop spans 13 amino acids. CDR3 in DNA: TGTGCCAGCTCAAAGGACAGGGATCAGCCCCAGCATTTT. As protein: CASSKDRDQPQHF.

V is TRBV20-1 and J is TRBJ1-2; D is unresolved. The CDR3 is 11 residues long. CDR1 and CDR2 from the germline V gene are DFQATT and SNEGSKA (reference sequence). CDR3 nucleotide sequence: TGCACCCGAGAAGATGAAGATGGCTACACCTTC. It translates to CTREDEDGYTF.

V is TRBV12-3 or TRBV12-4 and J is TRBJ1-1, with D possibly being TRBD1 (5 bases). Between the trimmed V and J ends, which lost 0 bases and 0 bases, there was a span of 23 bases. The CDR3 is 20 amino acids. As DNA, the CDR3 is TGTGCCAGCAGTTTAGCCTTAGACAGTCTCAATTCGGTTATGAACACTGAAGCTTTCTTT. It codes for CASSLALDSLNSVMNTEAFF.

Only a few counts were recorded for this clonotype. The J gene is TRBJ2-3, the V gene TRBV4-2, with 9 bases that match TRBD2. The CDR3 is made up of 15 amino acids. The junction had 4 bases not matched to a gene; V was cut back by 1 base and J by 5 bases. Looked up from germline, CDR1 is LGHNA and CDR2 is YNFKEQ. CDR3 in amino acids: CASSQGGRVGDTQYF. The CDR3 DNA is TGTGCCAGCAGCCAAGGCGGGAGGGTCGGAGATACGCAGTATTTT.

The gene calls are TRBV6-5 and TRBJ2-7; D call uncertain. Germline V gives CDR1 MNHEY, CDR2 SVGAGI. Between the trimmed V and J ends, which lost 7 bases and 3 bases, there was a span of 16 bases. The CDR3 length is 14 residues. Here the CDR3 reads CASTPNAADYEQYF. The CDR3 nucleotides are TGTGCCAGCACCCCGAATGCGGCTGACTACGAGCAGTACTTC.

This clonotype is deemed medium-sized. For the CDR3, the DNA is TGCAGCGCCCTAGGGGGGCGTTATGAGCAGTTCTTC. This codes for CSALGGRYEQFF. The rearrangement links TRBV29-1 to TRBJ2-1, with D perhaps given as TRBD1 or TRBD2 (6 bases each). The CDR3 spans 12 residues. From germline, CDR1 is SQVTM and CDR2 ANQGSEA. V shed 7 bases and J shed 8 bases, with 15 bases lying between them.

This clonotype was found a few times. The chain combines TRBV5-1 with TRBJ2-5; no clear D. V was cut by 2 bases and J by 5 bases, with 16 bases left in between. This CDR3 is 15 amino acids long. Germline CDR1 and CDR2: SGHRS and YFSETQ. CDR3 amino acids: CASSFSPSQKETQYF. The CDR3 nucleotides read TGCGCCAGCAGCTTTTCCCCTTCACAGAAGGAGACCCAGTACTTC. The full variable domain, in which reference TRBV5-1 and TRBJ2-5 provide the parts outside the CDR3, is KAGVTQTPRYLIKTRGQQVTLSCSPISGHRSVSWYQQTPGQGLQFLFEYFSETQRNKGNFPGRFSGRQFSNSRSEMNVSTLELGDSALYLCASSFSPSQKETQYFGPGTRLLVL.

Worth noting for this clonotype: This sequence may be a read error, since a much larger clone differs from it by one base. The DNA of the CDR3 is TGTGCCAGTAGTATTGGCGTCGGGGCAACTAATGAAAAACTGTTTTTT. Its protein product is CASSIGVGATNEKLFF. The V and J genes are TRBV19 and TRBJ1-4, with unresolved D. Trimming cost V 3 bases and J 0 bases, with 11 bases left between them. The CDR3 sequence is 16 residues long. Germline values: CDR1 LNHDA, CDR2 SQIVND (reference sequence). The variable domain in full, with the rest retrieved from reference TRBV19 and TRBJ1-4, is DGGITQSPKYLFRKEGQNVTLSCEQNLNHDAMYWYRQDPGQGLRLIYYSQIVNDFQKGDIAEGYSVSREKKESFPLTVTSAQKNPTAFYLCASSIGVGATNEKLFFGSGTQLSVL.

This clonotype is labeled as medium-sized. CDR3 protein: CASSPGAVYNEQFF. CDR3 nucleotide sequence: TGTGCCAGCTCACCAGGGGCGGTATACAATGAGCAGTTCTTC. This chain links TRBV18 with TRBJ2-1; a possible D gene is TRBD1 (5 bases). This CDR3 region has 14 residues. Trimming shortened V by 2 bases and J by 4 bases, and 9 bases separated the two germline ends. Germline lookup yields CDR1 KGHSH and CDR2 LQKENI.

The rearrangement uses TRBV19 and TRBJ2-7; 10 bases align to TRBD2. With 1 base clipped from V and 0 bases from J, the junction kept 0 bases outside the gene matches. The CDR3 totals 15 residues. Germline values: CDR1 LNHDA, CDR2 SQIVND (reference sequence). CDR3 in DNA: TGTGCCAGTAGTATAGGACTAGCGGGCTCCTACGAGCAGTACTTC. It specifies CASSIGLAGSYEQYF.

The rearrangement links TRBV4-1 to TRBJ2-6, with unresolved D. Germline V gene sequence: CDR1 MGHRA, CDR2 YSYEKL. V was pared by 0 bases and J by 2 bases, with 5 bases between. There are 15 residues in the CDR3. CDR3 sequence (DNA): TGCGCCAGCAGCCAAGAGGAAACTGGGGCCAACGTCCTGACTTTC. Translation: CASSQEETGANVLTF.